This T cell receptor (beta chain) was identified during a study of blood T cell repertoires in COVID-19. Assay used: immunoSEQ multiplex PCR; TCRdb lists only in-frame clones, some missing. The data show fewer than 130,000 clones, around 89% seen once. CDR1 and CDR2 from the germline V gene are SGHVS and FQNEAQ. This CDR3 has 15 residues. V shed 1 base and J 3 bases; nucleotides not matched to a gene: 0. This chain joins TRBV7-8 and TRBJ2-2; 9 positions agree with TRBD1. This receptor was identified in a woman between 50 and 59 years old with acute or convalescent COVID-19. Specimen: peripheral blood. The CDR3 nucleotides read TGTGCCAGCAGCTTAGGACAGGGGGACACCGGGGAGCTGTTTTTT. Protein sequence: CASSLGQGDTGELFF.